This TCR beta chain was observed in a study of blood T cells in healthy people across ages. The CDR3 extends over 18 amino acids. The germline CDR1 and CDR2 sequences are DFQATT and SNEGSKA (reference sequence). The trim removed 6 bases at V and 0 bases at J, leaving 11 bases unmatched. A J-beta primer mix and a sample-barcoded 5' primer were used in a second PCR of about 7 to 12 cycles. Each CDR3 protein gets one entry after TCRdb re-called the 5' RACE reads with MiXCR. The table includes 720,000 or so distinct CDR3 sequences, around 38% detected once. Input material: blood. This chain connects TRBV20-1 to TRBJ2-7, with TRBD2 identical over 16 bases. The TCR comes from a man of 80 years or more in good health. CDR3 bases: TGCAGTGCGACTCCGGGACTAGCGGGGGGGCAATTCTCCTACGAGCAGTACTTC. Its protein is CSATPGLAGGQFSYEQYF.